What follows is one T cell receptor (beta chain) and its context. Its antigen is as yet unknown. This entry comes from a study of radiation and T cells in renal cell carcinoma. Regarding time point: baseline pretreatment blood. Treatment noted: 15 Gy SBRT to primary tumor, nephrectomy 4 weeks later. After SBRT, blood was collected at 2 and 4 weeks, plus baseline. Points from the study as a whole: No pretreatment tumor biopsies were available for baseline clonotypes.

CDR1 is SGHRS, CDR2 YFSETQ, per germline. CDR3 size: 15 residues. Trimming pared 2 bases from V and 1 base from J, leaving 12 bases between. The protocol was immunoSEQ multiplex PCR, while the TCRdb copy is restricted to in-frame clones and leaves out a portion. Of about 61,000 clones in the sample, 78% were seen once. Sequences were derived from blood, sampled from a patient whose treatment included radiotherapy and nephrectomy. This chain joins TRBV5-1 and TRBJ1-2; D is unclear. The sequence derives from a man aged 55-75 years with renal cell carcinoma. CDR3 DNA sequence: TGCGCCAGCAGCTTTACCGGCGGGGATAACTATGGCTACACCTTC. Protein product: CASSFTGGDNYGYTF.